This TCR beta chain was recovered during a study of CD8 T cells in Susac syndrome. The sample holds one count of this clonotype. CD8+ and CD4+ T cells circulating in blood were sequenced for TCR beta. TEMRA cells underwent FACS enrichment and CD8+ and CD4+ T cells underwent negative isolation. The authors reverse transcribed roughly 0.5 to 1 ug RNA with random hexamers. The TCR beta CDR3 was amplified by immunoSEQ multiplex PCR across 54 Vbeta, 13 Jbeta. TCRdb redid the calling of the immunoSEQ multiplex PCR reads with MiXCR, one entry per CDR3 protein. The sample consists of hundreds of thousands of distinct CDR3 sequences, around 93% of them appearing once. This sequence was found in a human donor with multiple sclerosis. Source material: CD4+ T cells from PBMCs.

The CDR3 coding sequence is TGTGCCAGCAGTGAAGGGGAATGGGCCGGGGAGCTGTTTTTT. It specifies CASSEGEWAGELFF. The J gene is TRBJ2-2, the V gene TRBV2; D is unresolved. CDR3 length equals 14 residues. Germline CDR1 SNHLY, CDR2 FYNNEI. The V end was cut by 1 base, the J end by 6 bases, with 9 bases between.